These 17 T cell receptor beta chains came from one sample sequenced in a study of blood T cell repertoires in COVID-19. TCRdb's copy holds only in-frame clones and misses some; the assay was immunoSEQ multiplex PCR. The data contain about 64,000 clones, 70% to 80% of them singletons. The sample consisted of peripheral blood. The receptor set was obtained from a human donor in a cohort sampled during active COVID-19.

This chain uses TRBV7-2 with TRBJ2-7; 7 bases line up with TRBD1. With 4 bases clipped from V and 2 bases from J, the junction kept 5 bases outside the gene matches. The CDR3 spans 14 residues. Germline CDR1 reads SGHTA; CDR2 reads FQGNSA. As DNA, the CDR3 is TGTGCCAGCAGCTCGACAGGGAATCCCTACGAGCAGTACTTC. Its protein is CASSSTGNPYEQYF.

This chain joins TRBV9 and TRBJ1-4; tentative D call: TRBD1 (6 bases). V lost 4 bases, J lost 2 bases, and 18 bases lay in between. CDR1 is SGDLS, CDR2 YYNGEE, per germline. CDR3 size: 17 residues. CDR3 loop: CASSPLGTRRTNEKLFF. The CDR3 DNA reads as TGTGCCAGCAGCCCTTTAGGGACAAGGCGGACTAATGAAAAACTGTTTTTT. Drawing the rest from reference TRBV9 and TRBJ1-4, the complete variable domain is DSGVTQTPKHLITATGQRVTLRCSPRSGDLSVYWYQQSLDQGLQFLIQYYNGEERAKGNILERFSAQQFPDLHSELNLSSLELGDSALYFCASSPLGTRRTNEKLFFGSGTQLSVL.

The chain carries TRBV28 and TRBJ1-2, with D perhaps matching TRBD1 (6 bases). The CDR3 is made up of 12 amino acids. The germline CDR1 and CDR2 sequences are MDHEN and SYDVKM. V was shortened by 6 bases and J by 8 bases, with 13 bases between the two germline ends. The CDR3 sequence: CASRPQGLGYTF. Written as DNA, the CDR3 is TGTGCCAGCAGACCTCAGGGGTTAGGCTACACCTTC.

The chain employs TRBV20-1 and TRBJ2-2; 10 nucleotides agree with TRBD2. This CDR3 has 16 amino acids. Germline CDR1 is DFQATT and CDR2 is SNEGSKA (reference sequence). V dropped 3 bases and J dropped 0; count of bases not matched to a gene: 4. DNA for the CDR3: TGCAGTGCTAGTCAGCTAGCGGGAGCGAACACCGGGGAGCTGTTTTTT. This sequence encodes CSASQLAGANTGELFF.

CDR3 sequence (DNA): TGTGCCAGTAGCCAGGGTAAAGCAGATACGCAGTATTTT. This translates into CASSQGKADTQYF. V usage is TRBV19 and J usage is TRBJ2-3, with a possible D match to TRBD1 (5 bases). Germline lookup yields CDR1 LNHDA and CDR2 SQIVND (reference sequence). Trimming took 6 bases from V and 4 from J, leaving 11 bases between them. CDR3 length equals 13 residues.

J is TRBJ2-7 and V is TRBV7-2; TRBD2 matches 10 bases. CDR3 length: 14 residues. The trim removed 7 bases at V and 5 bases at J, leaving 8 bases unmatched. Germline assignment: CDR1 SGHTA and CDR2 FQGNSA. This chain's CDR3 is CASNPGLAFHEQYF. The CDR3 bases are TGTGCCAGCAATCCGGGACTAGCGTTCCACGAGCAGTACTTC.

DNA of the CDR3: TGTGCCAGCAGTTTATCGAGCGGGGGGCGGGCTAATGAAAAACTGTTTTTT. As protein: CASSLSSGGRANEKLFF. The J gene is TRBJ1-4, the V gene TRBV27; D is perhaps TRBD1 (6 bases). The CDR3 is made up of 17 amino acids. CDR1 MNHEY and CDR2 SMNVEV come from the germline V gene (reference sequence). Trimming removed 0 bases at V and 3 bases at J, with 14 bases between.

CDR3 sequence: CSVEGGGNLNTGELFF. The CDR3 DNA reads as TGCAGCGTTGAAGGGGGAGGAAACCTTAACACCGGGGAGCTGTTTTTT. The chain joins TRBV29-1 to TRBJ2-2, with TRBD2 as a possible D gene (6 bases). CDR3 length: 16 residues. V lost 1 base, J lost 2 bases, and 14 bases lay in between. Germline CDR1 SQVTM, CDR2 ANQGSEA.

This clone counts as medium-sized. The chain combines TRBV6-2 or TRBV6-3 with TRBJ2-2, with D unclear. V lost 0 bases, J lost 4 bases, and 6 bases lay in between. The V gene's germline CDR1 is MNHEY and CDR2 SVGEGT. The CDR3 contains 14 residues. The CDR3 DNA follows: TGTGCCAGCAGTTACTCCGACTTCACCGGGGAGCTGTTTTTT. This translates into CASSYSDFTGELFF.

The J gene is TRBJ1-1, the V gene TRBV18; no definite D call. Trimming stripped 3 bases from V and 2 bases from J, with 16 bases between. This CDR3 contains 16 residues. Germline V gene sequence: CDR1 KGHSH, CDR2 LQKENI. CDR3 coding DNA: TGTGCCAGCTCACCTTACACACAAGGAGTAAACACTGAAGCTTTCTTT. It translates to CASSPYTQGVNTEAFF.

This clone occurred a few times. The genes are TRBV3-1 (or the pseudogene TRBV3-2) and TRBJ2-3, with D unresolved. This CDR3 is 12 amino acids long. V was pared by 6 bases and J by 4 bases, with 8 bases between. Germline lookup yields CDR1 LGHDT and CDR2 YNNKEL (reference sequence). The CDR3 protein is CASSHESDTQYF. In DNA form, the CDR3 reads TGTGCCAGCAGTCATGAGTCAGATACGCAGTATTTT.

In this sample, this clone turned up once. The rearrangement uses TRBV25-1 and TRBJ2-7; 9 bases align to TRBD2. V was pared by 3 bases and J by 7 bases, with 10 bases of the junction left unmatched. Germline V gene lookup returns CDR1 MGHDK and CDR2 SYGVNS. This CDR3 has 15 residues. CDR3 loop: CASSDIAGEVREQYF. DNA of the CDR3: TGTGCCAGCAGTGACATAGCGGGAGAAGTAAGGGAGCAGTACTTC.

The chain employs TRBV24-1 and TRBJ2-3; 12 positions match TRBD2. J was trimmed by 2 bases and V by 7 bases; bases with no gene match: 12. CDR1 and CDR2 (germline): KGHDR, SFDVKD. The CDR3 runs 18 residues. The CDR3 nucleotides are TGTGCCACCAGCCCTCAGGGGACTAGCGGGCTGTTCACAGATACGCAGTATTTT. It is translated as CATSPQGTSGLFTDTQYF.

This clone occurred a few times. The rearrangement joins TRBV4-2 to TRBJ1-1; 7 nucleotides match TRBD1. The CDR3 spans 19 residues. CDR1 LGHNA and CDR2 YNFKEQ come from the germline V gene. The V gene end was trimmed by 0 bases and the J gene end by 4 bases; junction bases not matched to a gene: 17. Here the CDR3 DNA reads TGTGCCAGCAGCCAAGATCGGTCCAGGGGGTCAGGCGGTACCACTGAAGCTTTCTTT. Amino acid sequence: CASSQDRSRGSGGTTEAFF.

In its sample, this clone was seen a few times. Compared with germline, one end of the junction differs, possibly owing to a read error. This chain's CDR3 is CANSQGDQPQHF. Here the CDR3 DNA reads TGTGCCAACAGTCAGGGGGATCAGCCCCAGCATTTT. This chain links TRBV27 with TRBJ1-5; TRBD1 matches 7 bases. Germline V gene sequence: CDR1 MNHEY, CDR2 SMNVEV (reference sequence). CDR3 size: 12 residues.

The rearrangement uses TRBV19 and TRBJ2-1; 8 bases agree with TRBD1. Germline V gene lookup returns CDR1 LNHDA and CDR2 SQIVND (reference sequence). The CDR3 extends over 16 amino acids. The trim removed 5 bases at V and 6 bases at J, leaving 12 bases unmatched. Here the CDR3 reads CASSPEQGARGNEQFF. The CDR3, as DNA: TGTGCCAGTAGTCCCGAGCAGGGGGCCCGGGGCAATGAGCAGTTCTTC.

The CDR3: CASSQGGTEAFF. The CDR3 DNA follows: TGTGCCAGCAGCCAAGGGGGAACTGAAGCTTTCTTT. The V and J genes are TRBV7-9 and TRBJ1-1, with a tentative D call TRBD1 (6 bases). Germline lookup yields CDR1 SEHNR and CDR2 FQNEAQ (reference sequence). V was trimmed by 5 bases and J by 5 bases, leaving 9 bases between them. The length of the CDR3 is 12 residues.